Detailed here is one T cell receptor (beta chain). Germline CDR1 reads SGHRS; CDR2 reads YFSETQ. Trimming took 4 bases from V and 2 from J; bases not matched to a gene: 12. CDR3 size: 17 residues. These data belong to a study of T-cell reconstitution after alpha-beta-depleted transplantation in children. Using unique molecular identifiers, the investigators prepared the TCRbeta library. MiXCR, run by TCRdb on the PCR reads, gives a single entry per CDR3 protein. Of about 980,000 distinct CDR3 sequences listed, roughly 31% are singletons. The rearrangement links TRBV5-1 to TRBJ2-5; 9 nucleotides agree with TRBD2. The clonotype originates from a boy younger than two who had a stem cell transplant for SCID, so the T cells may come from the graft donor. This material consisted of PBMCs, mostly from graft donor cells, taken 360 days after TCRalphabeta/CD19-depleted stem cell transplant. The CDR3 region has the DNA TGCGCCAGCAGCATCGGTAGGAGCGGGGGGCCTCAAGAGACCCAGTACTTC. This translates into CASSIGRSGGPQETQYF.